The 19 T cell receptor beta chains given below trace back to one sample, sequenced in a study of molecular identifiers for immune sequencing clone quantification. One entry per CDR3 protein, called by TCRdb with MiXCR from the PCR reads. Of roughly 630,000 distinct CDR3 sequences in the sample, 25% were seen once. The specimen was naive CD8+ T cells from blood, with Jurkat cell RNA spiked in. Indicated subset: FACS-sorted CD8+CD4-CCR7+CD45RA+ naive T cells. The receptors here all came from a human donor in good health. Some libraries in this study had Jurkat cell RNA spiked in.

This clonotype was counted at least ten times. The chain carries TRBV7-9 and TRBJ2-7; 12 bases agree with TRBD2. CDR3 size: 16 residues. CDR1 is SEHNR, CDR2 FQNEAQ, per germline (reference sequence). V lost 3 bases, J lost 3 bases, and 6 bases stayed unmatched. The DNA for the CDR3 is TGTGCCAGCAGCTTGGCTAGCGGGAGGGCCCTCTACGAGCAGTACTTC. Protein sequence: CASSLASGRALYEQYF. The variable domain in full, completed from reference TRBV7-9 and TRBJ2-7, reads DTGVSQNPRHKITKRGQNVTFRCDPISEHNRLYWYRQTLGQGPEFLTYFQNEAQLEKSRLLSDRFSAERPKGSFSTLEIQRTEQGDSAMYLCASSLASGRALYEQYFGPGTRLTVT.

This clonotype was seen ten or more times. CDR3: CASSQEGPSSFEGEQFF. In DNA form, the CDR3 reads TGCGCCAGCAGCCAAGAAGGCCCCTCTAGTTTCGAAGGTGAGCAGTTCTTC. The chain has TRBV4-3 and TRBJ2-1; D uncertain. Germline CDR1 reads LGHNA; CDR2 reads YSLEER. Trimming took 0 bases from V and 9 from J, leaving 21 bases between them. The CDR3 is 17 residues long.

Here the CDR3 DNA reads TGTGCCAGCAGTTCCGGTGGGATGGACACTGAAGCTTTCTTT. Translating it yields CASSSGGMDTEAFF. The V call is TRBV28, the J call TRBJ1-1; D remains ambiguous. V was shortened by 4 bases and J by 3 bases, with 12 bases between the two germline ends. This CDR3 has 14 amino acids. Germline V gives CDR1 MDHEN, CDR2 SYDVKM. Looking up the rest from reference TRBV28 and TRBJ1-1 gives the full variable domain: DVKVTQSSRYLVKRTGEKVFLECVQDMDHENMFWYRQDPGLGLRLIYFSYDVKMKEKGDIPEGYSVSREKKERFSLILESASTNQTSMYLCASSSGGMDTEAFFGQGTRLTVV.

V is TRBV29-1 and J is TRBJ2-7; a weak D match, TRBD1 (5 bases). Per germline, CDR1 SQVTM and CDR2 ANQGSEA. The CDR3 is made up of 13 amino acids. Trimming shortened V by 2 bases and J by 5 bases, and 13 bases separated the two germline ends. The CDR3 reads CSVETPGAHEQYF. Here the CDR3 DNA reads TGCAGCGTTGAAACCCCTGGGGCCCACGAGCAGTACTTC.

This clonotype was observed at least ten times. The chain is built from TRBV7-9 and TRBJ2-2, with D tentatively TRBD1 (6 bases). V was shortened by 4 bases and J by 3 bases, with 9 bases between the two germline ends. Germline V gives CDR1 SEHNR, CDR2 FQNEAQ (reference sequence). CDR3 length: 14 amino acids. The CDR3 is CASSSWTDTGELFF. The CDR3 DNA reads TGTGCCAGCAGCTCCTGGACAGACACCGGGGAGCTGTTTTTT.

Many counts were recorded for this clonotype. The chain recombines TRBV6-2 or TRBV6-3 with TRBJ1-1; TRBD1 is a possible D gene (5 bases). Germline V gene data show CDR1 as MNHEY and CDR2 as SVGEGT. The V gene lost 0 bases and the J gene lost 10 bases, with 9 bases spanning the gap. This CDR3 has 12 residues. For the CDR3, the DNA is TGTGCCAGCAGTTACTCTCCCGGGGGAGCTTTCTTT. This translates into CASSYSPGGAFF.

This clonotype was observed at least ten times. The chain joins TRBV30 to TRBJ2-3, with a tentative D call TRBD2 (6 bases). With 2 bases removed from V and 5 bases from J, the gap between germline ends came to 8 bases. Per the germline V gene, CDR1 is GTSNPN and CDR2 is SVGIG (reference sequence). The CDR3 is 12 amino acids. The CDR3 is CAWSPGLDTQYF. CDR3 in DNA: TGTGCCTGGAGTCCGGGACTAGATACGCAGTATTTT. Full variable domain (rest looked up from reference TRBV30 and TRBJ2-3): SQTIHQWPATLVQPVGSPLSLECTVEGTSNPNLYWYRQAAGRGLQLLFYSVGIGQISSEVPQNLSASRPQDRQFILSSKKLLLSDSGFYLCAWSPGLDTQYFGPGTRLTVL.

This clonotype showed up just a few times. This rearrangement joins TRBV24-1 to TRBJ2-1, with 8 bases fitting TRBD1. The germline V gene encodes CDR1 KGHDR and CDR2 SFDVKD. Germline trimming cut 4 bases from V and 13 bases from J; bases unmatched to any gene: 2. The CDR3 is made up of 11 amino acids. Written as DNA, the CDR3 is TGTGCCACCAGTGAAGGGACAGGTCAGTTCTTC. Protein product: CATSEGTGQFF.

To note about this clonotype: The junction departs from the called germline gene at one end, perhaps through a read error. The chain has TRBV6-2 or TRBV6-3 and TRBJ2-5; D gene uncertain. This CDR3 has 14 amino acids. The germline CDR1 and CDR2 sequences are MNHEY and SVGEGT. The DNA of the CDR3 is TGTGCCAGCAGTTACGTTCAGGAACAAGAGACCAAGTACTTC. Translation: CASSYVQEQETKYF.

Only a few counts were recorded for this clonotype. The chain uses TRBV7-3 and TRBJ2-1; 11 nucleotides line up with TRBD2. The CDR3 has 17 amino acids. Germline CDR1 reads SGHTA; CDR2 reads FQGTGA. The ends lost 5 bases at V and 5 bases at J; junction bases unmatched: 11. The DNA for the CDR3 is TGTGCCAGCAGCATTAGCGGGAGGGCCGCGTATAACAATGAGCAGTTCTTC. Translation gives CASSISGRAAYNNEQFF.

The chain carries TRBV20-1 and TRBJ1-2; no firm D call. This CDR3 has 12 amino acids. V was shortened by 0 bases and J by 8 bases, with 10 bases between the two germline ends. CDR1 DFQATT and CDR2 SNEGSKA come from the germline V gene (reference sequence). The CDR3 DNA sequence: TGCAGTGCTAGAGAAGGCTTGAGCGGCTACACCTTC. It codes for CSAREGLSGYTF.

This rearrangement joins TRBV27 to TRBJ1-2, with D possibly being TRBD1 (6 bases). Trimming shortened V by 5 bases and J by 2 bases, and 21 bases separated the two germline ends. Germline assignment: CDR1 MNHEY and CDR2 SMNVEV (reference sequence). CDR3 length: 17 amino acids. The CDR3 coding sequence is TGTGCCAGCAGTCCCACAGGGACACTCGTAGACAACTATGGCTACACCTTC. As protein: CASSPTGTLVDNYGYTF.

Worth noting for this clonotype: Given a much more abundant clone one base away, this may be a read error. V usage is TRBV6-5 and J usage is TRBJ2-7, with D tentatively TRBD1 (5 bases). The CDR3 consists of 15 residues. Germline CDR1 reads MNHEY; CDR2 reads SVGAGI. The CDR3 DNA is TGTACCAGCAGTGCAACGTTTCTGACAAGGGGCGAGCAGTACTTC. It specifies CTSSATFLTRGEQYF.

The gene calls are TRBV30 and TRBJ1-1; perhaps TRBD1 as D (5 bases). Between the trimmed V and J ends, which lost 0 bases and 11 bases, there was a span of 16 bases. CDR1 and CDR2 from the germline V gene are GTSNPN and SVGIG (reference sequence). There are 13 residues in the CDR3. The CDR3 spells CAWSVGGHRGAFF. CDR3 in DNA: TGTGCCTGGAGTGTTGGAGGACACCGTGGGGCTTTCTTT.

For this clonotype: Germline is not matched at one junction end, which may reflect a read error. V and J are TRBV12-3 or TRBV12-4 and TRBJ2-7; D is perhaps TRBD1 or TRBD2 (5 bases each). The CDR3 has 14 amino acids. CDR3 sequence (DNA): TGTGCCAGCAGTTTCGGTGGGGCGGGCTACGAGCAGCACTTC. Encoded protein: CASSFGGAGYEQHF.

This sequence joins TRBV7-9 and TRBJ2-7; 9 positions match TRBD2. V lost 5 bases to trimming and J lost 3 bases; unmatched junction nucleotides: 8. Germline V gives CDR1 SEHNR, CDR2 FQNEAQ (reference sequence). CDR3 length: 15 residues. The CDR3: CASSPRCSGSYEQYF. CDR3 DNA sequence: TGTGCCAGCAGCCCTCGGTGTAGCGGGAGCTACGAGCAGTACTTC.

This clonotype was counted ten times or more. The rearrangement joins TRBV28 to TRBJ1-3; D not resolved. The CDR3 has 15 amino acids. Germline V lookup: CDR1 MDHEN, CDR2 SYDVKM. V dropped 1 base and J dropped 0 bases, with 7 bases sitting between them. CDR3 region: CASSLFDNSGNTIYF. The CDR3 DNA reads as TGTGCCAGCAGTTTATTCGACAACTCTGGAAACACCATATATTTT.

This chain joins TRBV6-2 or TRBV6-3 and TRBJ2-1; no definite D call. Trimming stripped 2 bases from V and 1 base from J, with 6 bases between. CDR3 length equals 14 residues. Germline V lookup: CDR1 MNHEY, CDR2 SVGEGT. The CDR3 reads CASSYDPSYNEQFF. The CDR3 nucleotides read TGTGCCAGCAGTTACGACCCTTCCTACAATGAGCAGTTCTTC.

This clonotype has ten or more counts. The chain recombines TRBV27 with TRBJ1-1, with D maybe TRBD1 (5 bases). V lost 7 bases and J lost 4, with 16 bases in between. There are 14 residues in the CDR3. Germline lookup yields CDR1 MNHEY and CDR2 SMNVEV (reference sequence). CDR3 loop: CASTLKRGVTEAFF. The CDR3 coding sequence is TGTGCCAGCACCCTCAAGAGGGGTGTCACTGAAGCTTTCTTT.